This entry describes one T cell receptor beta chain. In the original analysis: Estimation of nucleated cell counts relied on the amplification of reference gene primers. Measured with immunoSEQ multiplex PCR; TCRdb has only the in-frame clones, and not every one. Clonal size and the V and J genes are those of that table, whereas D and trimming came from the DNA. The table lists some 200,000 clones, approximately 78% of them singletons. This entry comes from a study of blood T cell repertoires in COVID-19. Study context: Whether acute or convalescent, the COVID-19 samples came from the United States, Italy and Spain. Sources were T cells, B-cell-depleted T cells, or PBMCs; the material itself was cDNA or gDNA.

The receptor was isolated from a woman between 40 and 55 years old with acute or convalescent COVID-19. Material: peripheral blood.

The CDR3, as DNA: TGCGCCAGCAGATTAGCGGGGGTTTTAACTCGCACAGATACGCAGTATTTT. Its translation is CASRLAGVLTRTDTQYF. The chain recombines TRBV5-1 with TRBJ2-3; the match to TRBD2 covers 9 bases. The trim removed 5 bases at V and 1 base at J, leaving 11 bases unmatched. CDR3 length: 17 residues. The germline CDR1 and CDR2 sequences are SGHRS and YFSETQ.